Here is one T cell receptor (beta chain) with its context. No antigen is known for it. Nothing much larger sits one base from this clone, and base qualities are not available. V gives up 8 bases and J gives up 6 bases, and the segment between their germline ends measures 14 bases. The CDR3 has 12 amino acids, counting the end cysteine and phenylalanine. Just CDR3 DNA is preserved here, 36 bases in frame from base 1. RNA was extracted with the RNeasy kit and 0.5 to 1 ug was reverse transcribed using random hexamers. TCR beta CDR3 regions were amplified with the immunoSEQ multiplex PCR assay covering 54 Vbeta and 13 Jbeta segments. PCR amplification bias was corrected using a synthetic template baseline for primer optimization and computational correction. As for how the authors treated the data: Only productive sequences were kept, with reads annotated to V, D and J genes according to IMGT and analyzed in immunoSEQ Analyzer. To calculate clonality, Shannon entropy was normalized by log2 of the number of productive unique sequences and then subtracted from one. Public and private clones were assessed among the 100 most prevalent clones of each patient and control. A clone was defined as Susac-specific if it was absent from the healthy and MS cohorts, from roughly 980 published viral clones and from other ImmuneACCESS disease sequences. TCRdb passed the public sequencing reads through fastp at Q25 and MiXCR, retaining productive beta sequences. All rows with the same CDR3 protein become a single entry with the most common DNA and genes. None of the V and J calls come from the authors' own analysis; TCRdb made them. For this sample the table gives under 150,000 distinct CDR3 sequences, of which around 95% were detected only once. The ten largest clones capture 0.065% to 0.1% of the sample.

The record originates from a study of CD8 T cells in Susac syndrome (dated by TCRdb to the late 2010s). Turning to the overall study: Of the Susac syndrome patients who were sequenced, about six had clinically active disease and about 8 were in clinical remission. Susac syndrome patients were therapy-naive, on corticosteroids (some also receiving IVIg), or on IVIg alone at blood withdrawal. Repertoire sequencing was used to test whether CD8+ T cell activation and differentiation in Susac syndrome was antigen driven. Overall results and qualifications from the work: In the CD4+ T cell repertoire of Susac syndrome patients, clonal expansion was not detected. The study acknowledged that relatively few individuals were included in the TCR sequencing and HLA analysis.

High-throughput TCR beta sequencing profiled peripheral blood CD8+ and CD4+ T cells from healthy donors, Susac syndrome patients and multiple sclerosis patients. Susac syndrome patients met recently defined diagnostic criteria for definite or probable disease. CD8+ TEMRA cells were enriched by FACS, while bulk CD8+ and CD4+ T cells were purified by magnetic negative isolation. Blood was collected in EDTA tubes and processed within 24 hours, with PBMCs isolated through density gradient centrifugation. PBMCs intended for TCR sequencing were cryopreserved in liquid nitrogen and thawed later in a water bath at 37 degrees C. The sorted or isolated CD4+, CD8+ and CD8+ TEMRA cells had a purity of 90% or higher.

The TCR was taken from a human donor with Susac syndrome. Sequenced material: CD4+ T cells from PBMCs. The chain employs TRBV12-3 or TRBV12-4 and TRBJ2-7; no D gene call is confident. Here is the DNA: TGTGCCAGCTCTAGGACGTCGGGCGAGCAGTACTTC. Its product reads: CASSRTSGEQYF.